The 2 T cell receptor beta chains given below trace back to one sample, sequenced in a study of blood T cell repertoires in COVID-19. Sequenced by immunoSEQ multiplex PCR; TCRdb stores in-frame clones only, minus some. Of about 110,000 clones detected, approximately 82% appear once; the ten largest clones hold approximately 18%. Sequencing used peripheral blood. These receptors were collected from a woman between 55 and 75 years old with acute or convalescent COVID-19.

With respect to this clone: Other DNA sequences in the same sample also yield this CDR3. The J gene is TRBJ1-1, the V gene TRBV20-1; TRBD1 might be the D (5 bases). This CDR3 comprises 11 residues. V was shortened by 3 bases and J by 4 bases, with 6 bases between the two germline ends. CDR1 and CDR2 from the germline V gene are DFQATT and SNEGSKA (reference sequence). This CDR3 reads CSARGGTEAFF. CDR3 nucleotide sequence: TGCAGTGCTAGGGGGGGCACTGAAGCTTTCTTT.

The chain combines TRBV29-1 with TRBJ1-1; D remains ambiguous. V lost 7 bases and J lost 1, with 13 bases in between. CDR1 SQVTM and CDR2 ANQGSEA come from the germline V gene. The CDR3 consists of 13 residues. The CDR3 nucleotides read TGCAGCGGGTCCCAGGCAACGAACACTGAAGCTTTCTTT. Translating it yields CSGSQATNTEAFF.